Listed here are 16 T cell receptor beta chains from one sample, sequenced in a study of shared clonotypes between healthy human individuals. Here immunoSEQ multiplex PCR was the method, and the copy in TCRdb shows in-frame clones only, minus some. This sample has over a million clones; more than 75% occur once, and the top ten carry roughly 0.57%. Sequencing was performed on memory CD4+ T cells from PBMCs. Documented subset: CD45RA-negative fraction. These receptors all come from a man between 18 and 35 years old in good health. Some clones in this sample may be carry-over from other donors' samples.

This chain links TRBV28 with TRBJ1-2; D might be TRBD1 (5 bases). This CDR3 has 14 residues. Germline CDR1 and CDR2: MDHEN and SYDVKM. The V end was cut by 6 bases, the J end by 2 bases, with 13 bases between. CDR3 bases: TGTGCCAGCAGGGAACTGACAGCCAACTATGGCTACACCTTC. It translates to CASRELTANYGYTF.

The chain is built from TRBV2 and TRBJ2-4, with 7 bases lining up with TRBD2. The CDR3 loop spans 14 amino acids. The J segment lost 5 bases and the V segment lost 10 bases, leaving 11 bases of the junction unmatched. The germline gives CDR1 SNHLY, CDR2 FYNNEI. CDR3 bases: TGTGCCACGCAACGCGGGAGTAGAGAAAACATTCAGTACTTC. Encoded protein: CATQRGSRENIQYF.

This clone was detected only once. CDR3: CASSYGIAKNIQYF. The CDR3, as DNA: TGTGCCAGCAGTTACGGTATAGCCAAAAACATTCAGTACTTC. This sequence joins TRBV6-5 and TRBJ2-4; D remains unclear. This CDR3 has 14 residues. With 2 bases removed from V and 0 bases from J, the gap between germline ends came to 5 bases. Germline V lookup: CDR1 MNHEY, CDR2 SVGAGI.

This clone came up a few times. The genes are TRBV11-2 and TRBJ1-1; possibly TRBD1 for D (5 bases). The CDR3 is 14 amino acids. Germline V CDR1 and CDR2: SGHAT, FQNNGV. Trimming left V 5 bases short and J 1 base short, with 11 bases between. In nucleotides, the CDR3 is TGTGCCAGCAGCCATAGAGGACAGAACACTGAAGCTTTCTTT. Its translation: CASSHRGQNTEAFF. The full variable domain, in which reference TRBV11-2 and TRBJ1-1 provide the parts outside the CDR3, is EAGVAQSPRYKIIEKRQSVAFWCNPISGHATLYWYQQILGQGPKLLIQFQNNGVVDDSQLPKDRFSAERLKGVDSTLKIQPAKLEDSAVYLCASSHRGQNTEAFFGQGTRLTVV.

The rearrangement links TRBV14 to TRBJ1-1, with 8 bases matching TRBD1. Germline CDR1 SGHDN, CDR2 FVKESK. CDR3 length equals 17 residues. V shed 4 bases, J shed 11 bases, and the junction held 21 bases outside the gene matches. The CDR3 is CASSPITYRTGTRGAFF. For the CDR3, the DNA is TGTGCCAGCAGCCCGATCACCTATCGGACAGGGACCCGGGGGGCTTTCTTT.

This clone was detected only once. This chain uses TRBV10-3 with TRBJ2-1; 7 bases line up with TRBD2. There are 15 residues in the CDR3. The germline V gene has CDR1 ENHRY and CDR2 SYGVKD. With 4 bases clipped from V and 7 bases from J, the junction kept 10 bases outside the gene matches. CDR3 region: CAISVWGEGKNEQFF. The CDR3 DNA sequence: TGTGCCATCAGTGTTTGGGGGGAGGGAAAAAATGAGCAGTTCTTC.

The chain carries TRBV5-4 and TRBJ2-5, with a weak D call TRBD1 (6 bases). Germline CDR1 and CDR2: SGHNT and YYREEE (reference sequence). This CDR3 has 14 amino acids. Trimming cost V 5 bases and J 1 base, with 12 bases left between them. In DNA, the CDR3 is TGTGCCAGCAGTAATTACAGGGCCCAAGAGACCCAGTACTTC. It codes for CASSNYRAQETQYF.

V gene TRBV30 combines with J gene TRBJ1-1; D might be TRBD1 (6 bases). From germline, CDR1 is GTSNPN and CDR2 SVGIG (reference sequence). The CDR3 extends over 14 amino acids. The DNA of the CDR3 is TGTACCGGTGACAGGTCAGGGCGGCGGACTGAAGCTTTCTTT. It codes for CTGDRSGRRTEAFF.

The sample holds one count of this clone. Because the CDR3's place on the DNA is in doubt, the DNA is left out and the CDR3 is given as listed by TCRdb. The CDR3 loop is CASSLFRARESSGANVLTF. The chain combines TRBV4-1 with TRBJ2-6; TRBD1 was called by the table and not checked on the DNA. The CDR3 has 19 residues if both end residues are counted. The germline V gene has CDR1 MGHRA and CDR2 YSYEKL.

This chain uses TRBV30 with TRBJ1-2; D possibly corresponds to TRBD1 (6 bases). From germline, CDR1 is GTSNPN and CDR2 SVGIG (reference sequence). This CDR3 comprises 14 residues. The V gene lost 1 base and the J gene lost 3 bases, with 12 bases spanning the gap. CDR3 nucleotides: TGTGCCTGGAGTGGAACCAGGGGAGACTATGGCTACACCTTC. This codes for CAWSGTRGDYGYTF. The variable domain in full, completed from reference TRBV30 and TRBJ1-2, reads SQTIHQWPATLVQPVGSPLSLECTVEGTSNPNLYWYRQAAGRGLQLLFYSVGIGQISSEVPQNLSASRPQDRQFILSSKKLLLSDSGFYLCAWSGTRGDYGYTFGSGTRLTVV.

This clone was seen many times. Other DNA sequences from this sample encode an identical CDR3 as well. The rearrangement joins TRBV5-4 to TRBJ1-2, with 7 bases identical to TRBD1. The CDR3 is 14 amino acids. Trimming at V came to 0 bases and at J to 4 bases, leaving 3 bases not matched to a gene. Looked up from germline, CDR1 is SGHNT and CDR2 is YYREEE (reference sequence). The CDR3 region has the DNA TGTGCCAGCAGCTTGGACAGGGGTGGCTATGGCTACACCTTC. This codes for CASSLDRGGYGYTF.

The DNA of the CDR3 is TGTGCCACCAGCAGAGACGGGACAGGCTATGGCTACACCTTC. Encoded protein: CATSRDGTGYGYTF. V and J are TRBV15 and TRBJ1-2; 8 bases align to TRBD1. CDR3 length: 14 residues. The germline CDR1 and CDR2 sequences are LNHNV and YYDKDF (reference sequence). The trim removed 0 bases at V and 4 bases at J, leaving 1 base unmatched.

This clone has more than one count but fewer than ten. Other DNA sequences of this sample code for an identical CDR3. The rearrangement joins TRBV6-5 to TRBJ2-1; D gene ambiguous. V was trimmed by 2 bases and J by 0 bases, leaving 8 bases between them. CDR1 and CDR2 (germline): MNHEY, SVGAGI. The CDR3 runs to 15 residues. CDR3 DNA: TGTGCCAGCAGTTACGGGCGGAGCTCCTACAATGAGCAGTTCTTC. Protein sequence: CASSYGRSSYNEQFF.

The CDR3 DNA follows: TGTGCCTGGAGGGAAAAGCTAGCGGGTATCTACGAGCAGTACTTC. As protein: CAWREKLAGIYEQYF. The rearrangement uses TRBV30 and TRBJ2-7; TRBD2 matches 8 bases. The trim removed 3 bases at V and 3 bases at J, leaving 10 bases unmatched. The CDR3 totals 15 residues. CDR1 and CDR2 from the germline V gene are GTSNPN and SVGIG (reference sequence).

The V and J genes are TRBV5-1 and TRBJ2-7; 9 bases align to TRBD2. CDR1 and CDR2 from the germline V gene are SGHRS and YFSETQ. The CDR3 sequence is 15 residues long. V lost 5 bases to trimming and J lost 1 base; unmatched junction nucleotides: 7. CDR3 in amino acids: CASRPTSGLSYEQYF. The CDR3, as DNA: TGCGCCAGCAGACCCACTAGCGGGCTTTCCTACGAGCAGTACTTC.

The rearrangement uses TRBV29-1 and TRBJ2-2; tentatively, D is TRBD2 (5 bases). The germline V gene encodes CDR1 SQVTM and CDR2 ANQGSEA. The CDR3 length is 15 residues. Between the trimmed V and J ends, which lost 6 bases and 4 bases, there was a span of 18 bases. The CDR3 sequence is CSVVTTPGITGELFF. In DNA form, the CDR3 reads TGCAGCGTCGTAACGACCCCCGGGATCACCGGGGAGCTGTTTTTT.